This T cell receptor (beta chain) was identified in a study of early T cells in non-severe SARS-CoV-2 infection (dated by TCRdb to the early 2020s). For the wider study: Because TCR sequencing relied on bulk RNA taken from unsorted whole blood, pairing of alpha and beta chains was not possible. Beyond this particular receptor, the publication reports: VDJdb matching was skewed toward anti-spike CD8 responses and likely underestimated virus-specific expansions by missing private and CD4 specificities.

Libraries were built with 5' RACE. The sequencing machine was a NextSeq 500. Unique molecular identifiers were attached to individual cDNA molecules in the TCR library protocol so that sequencing error and PCR bias could be corrected. TCR alpha and beta chains were both sequenced, and the abundances of alpha and beta sequences in each sample were closely correlated with each other. As for the authors' bioinformatics: Decombinator V4 was used to annotate the V gene, J gene and CDR3 of the TCR sequences. Expanded TCRs were defined as changing significantly between any two time points under a Poisson model with p below 0.0001. Abundances of TCRs were expressed as counts per million after normalisation to the total number of TCRs sequenced in each sample. MAIT TCRs were defined by TRAV1-2 paired with TRAJ12, TRAJ20 or TRAJ33, and iNKT TCRs by TRAV10 paired with TRAJ18. VDJdb, accessed 1 November 2021, was searched for CMV, EBV and SARS-CoV-2 annotated TCRs, excluding TCRs annotated for multiple antigens. The public reads were quality trimmed at Q25 with fastp and then assembled into clones with MiXCR by TCRdb, keeping productive beta chains. Entries are consolidated by CDR3 protein sequence, retaining the most common genes and DNA. The V and J calls and clone size come from TCRdb's table, not from the authors' own analysis. This sample comprises 55,000 to 75,000 distinct CDR3 sequences, about 7.7% of them detected only once. The ten most abundant clones make up about 3.4% of the sample.

CDR1 LNHNV and CDR2 YYDKDF are derived from the germline V gene (reference sequence). The CDR3 runs 18 residues from the cysteine to the phenylalanine. Of all the DNA, just the CDR3 is kept, 54 bases in frame from base 1. V is shortened by 0 bases, J by 0 bases, and the region joining them spans 12 bases. This clonotype has a handful of counts. Its antigen remains undetermined. No much larger clone exists at a distance of one base, and base qualities are not known. The study was a case-control design nested within a healthcare worker cohort in London, UK, with weekly nasopharyngeal swab PCR tests and blood sampling. Healthcare workers were enrolled in the week of the UK lockdown, from 23 to 31 March 2020, and were followed every week for up to roughly 15 weeks.

The specimen sequenced was whole blood. In this chain, TRBV15 is recombined with TRBJ2-6, with no reliable assignment of the D segment. The source is an adult who was a healthcare worker with PCR-confirmed SARS-CoV-2 infection or an uninfected control (not recorded which). Here is the DNA: TGTGCCACCAGCAGAGACCCCTTCATGAGCTCTGGGGCCAACGTCCTGACTTTC. It is translated as CATSRDPFMSSGANVLTF. The reference TRBV15 and TRBJ2-6 proteins fill in what lies around the CDR3, so the full variable domain reads DAMVIQNPRYQVTQFGKPVTLSCSQTLNHNVMYWYQQKSSQAPKLLFHYYDKDFNNEADTPDNFQSRRPNTSFCFLDIRSPGLGDTAMYLCATSRDPFMSSGANVLTFGAGSRLTVL.